Each of the 6 T cell receptor beta chains below was sequenced from the same sample in a study of vaccination effects on CD4 cells after COVID-19. A 10-day culture period preceded the isolation of CD4+ T cells. Subjects were given two BNT162b2 or mRNA-1273 vaccine doses. These receptors are not linked to any known antigen. Libraries were prepared by immunoSEQ multiplex PCR; TCRdb keeps only in-frame clonotypes and omits some of them. The table has about 73,000 clones, nearly 75% seen once. Sequencing used CD4+ T cells from PBMCs cultured without peptide, obtained after COVID-19 vaccination. Receptors were obtained from a human donor who received a COVID-19 vaccine.

This chain links TRBV24-1 with TRBJ2-3; D perhaps matches TRBD1 (6 bases). The CDR3 sequence is 15 residues long. Between the trimmed V and J ends, which lost 11 bases and 0 bases, there was a span of 17 bases. Germline loops: CDR1 KGHDR, CDR2 SFDVKD. The DNA of the CDR3 is TGTGCCAGCGGTAAGGGACAACTGAGCACAGATACGCAGTATTTT. Amino acids: CASGKGQLSTDTQYF.

This clone was seen more than once but under ten times. The rearrangement joins TRBV7-2 to TRBJ1-5; D is ambiguous. Germline V gene data show CDR1 as SGHTA and CDR2 as FQGNSA. The V end was cut by 1 base, the J end by 6 bases, with 7 bases between. The CDR3 is 13 amino acids. This CDR3 is CASSLVGVQPQHF. Here the CDR3 DNA reads TGTGCCAGCAGCTTAGTAGGAGTTCAGCCCCAGCATTTT.

CDR3: CASISTGTGANVLTF. CDR3 DNA: TGTGCCAGTATCTCGACAGGGACTGGGGCCAACGTCCTGACTTTC. This chain joins TRBV19 and TRBJ2-6; 7 nucleotides agree with TRBD1. The germline V gene has CDR1 LNHDA and CDR2 SQIVND (reference sequence). The V gene end was trimmed by 7 bases and the J gene end by 2 bases; junction bases not matched to a gene: 5. This CDR3 has 15 amino acids.

The V call is TRBV11-2, the J call TRBJ1-3, with D possibly TRBD1 on 6 matching bases. The germline V and J ends were trimmed by 5 bases and 0 bases, with 11 bases remaining between them. The CDR3 consists of 15 residues. Per the germline V gene, CDR1 is SGHAT and CDR2 is FQNNGV. As DNA, the CDR3 is TGTGCCAGCAGCCCCACAGGGAGCTCTGGAAACACCATATATTTT. It codes for CASSPTGSSGNTIYF.

The CDR3 DNA sequence: TGTGCCAGCAGCTTGCATTGGGGGGCCCTAAATGAAAAACTGTTTTTT. It specifies CASSLHWGALNEKLFF. The genes are TRBV5-8 and TRBJ1-4, with D perhaps TRBD1 (6 bases). Per the germline V gene, CDR1 is SGHTS and CDR2 is YDEGEE. The CDR3 is 16 residues long. V lost 1 base and J 5 bases, leaving 15 bases between the germline ends.

The chain links TRBV15 to TRBJ2-1, with 7 bases that match TRBD1. V lost 1 base, J lost 3 bases, and 3 bases stayed unmatched. Germline CDR1 reads LNHNV; CDR2 reads YYDKDF (reference sequence). This CDR3 has 15 residues. CDR3 loop: CATSRVDRSYNEQFF. The CDR3 nucleotides read TGTGCCACCAGCAGAGTGGACAGGAGCTACAATGAGCAGTTCTTC.